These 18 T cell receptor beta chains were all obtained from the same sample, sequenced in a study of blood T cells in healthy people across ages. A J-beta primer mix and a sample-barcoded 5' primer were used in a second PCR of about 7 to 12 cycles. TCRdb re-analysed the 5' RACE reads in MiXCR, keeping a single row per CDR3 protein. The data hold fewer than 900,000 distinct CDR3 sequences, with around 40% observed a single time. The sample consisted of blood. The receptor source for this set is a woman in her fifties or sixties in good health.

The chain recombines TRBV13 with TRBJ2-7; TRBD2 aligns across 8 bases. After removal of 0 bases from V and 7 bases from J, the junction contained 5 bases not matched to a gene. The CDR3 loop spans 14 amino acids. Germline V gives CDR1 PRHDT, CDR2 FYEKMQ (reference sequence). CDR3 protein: CASSLGGGAGEQYF. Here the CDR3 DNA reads TGTGCCAGCAGCTTAGGCGGGGGGGCCGGAGAGCAGTACTTC.

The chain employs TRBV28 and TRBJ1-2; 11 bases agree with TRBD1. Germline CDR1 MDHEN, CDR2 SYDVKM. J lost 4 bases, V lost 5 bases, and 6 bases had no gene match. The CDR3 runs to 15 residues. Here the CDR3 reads CASSLDRGRVYGYTF. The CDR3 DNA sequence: TGTGCCAGCAGTCTGGACAGGGGGCGAGTCTATGGCTACACCTTC.

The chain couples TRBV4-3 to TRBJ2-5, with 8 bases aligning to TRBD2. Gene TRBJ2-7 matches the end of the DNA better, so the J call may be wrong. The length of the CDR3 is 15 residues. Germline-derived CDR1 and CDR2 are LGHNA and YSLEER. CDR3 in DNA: TGCGCCAGCAGCCAAGAGCGGGCGGGGGGACGCGAGCAGTACTTC. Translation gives CASSQERAGGREQYF.

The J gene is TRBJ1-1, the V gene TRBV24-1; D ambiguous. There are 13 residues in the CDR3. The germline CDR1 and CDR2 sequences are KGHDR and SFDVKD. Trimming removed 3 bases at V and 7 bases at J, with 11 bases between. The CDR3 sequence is CATSDTDIFEAFF. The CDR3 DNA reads TGTGCCACCAGTGATACAGACATTTTTGAAGCTTTCTTT.

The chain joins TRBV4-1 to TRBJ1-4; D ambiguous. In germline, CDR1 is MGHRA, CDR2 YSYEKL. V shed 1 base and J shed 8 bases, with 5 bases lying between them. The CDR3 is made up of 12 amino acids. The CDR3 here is CASSQAGEKLFF. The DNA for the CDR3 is TGCGCCAGCAGCCAAGCGGGCGAAAAACTGTTTTTT.

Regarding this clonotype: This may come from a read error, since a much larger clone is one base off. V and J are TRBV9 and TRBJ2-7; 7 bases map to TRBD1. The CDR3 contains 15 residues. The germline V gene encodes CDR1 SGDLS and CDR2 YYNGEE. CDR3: CASSPPGTVSYKQYF. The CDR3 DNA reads TGTGCCAGCAGCCCCCCTGGGACAGTGTCCTACAAGCAGTACTTC. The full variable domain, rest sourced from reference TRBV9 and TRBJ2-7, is DSGVTQTPKHLITATGQRVTLRCSPRSGDLSVYWYQQSLDQGLQFLIQYYNGEERAKGNILERFSAQQFPDLHSELNLSSLELGDSALYFCASSPPGTVSYKQYFGPGTRLTVT.

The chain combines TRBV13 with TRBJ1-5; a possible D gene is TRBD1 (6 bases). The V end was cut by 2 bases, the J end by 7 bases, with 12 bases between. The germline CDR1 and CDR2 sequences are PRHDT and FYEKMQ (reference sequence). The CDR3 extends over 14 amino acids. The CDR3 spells CASSLQGGGQPQHF. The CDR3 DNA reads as TGTGCCAGCAGCTTACAAGGGGGGGGACAGCCCCAGCATTTT.

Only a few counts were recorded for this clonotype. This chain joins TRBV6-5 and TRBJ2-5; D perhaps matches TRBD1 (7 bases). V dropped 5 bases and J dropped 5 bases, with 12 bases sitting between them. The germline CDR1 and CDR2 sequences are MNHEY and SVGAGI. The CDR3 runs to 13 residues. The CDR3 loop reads CASSGRGVETQYF. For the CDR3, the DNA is TGTGCCAGCAGTGGCAGGGGGGTTGAGACCCAGTACTTC.

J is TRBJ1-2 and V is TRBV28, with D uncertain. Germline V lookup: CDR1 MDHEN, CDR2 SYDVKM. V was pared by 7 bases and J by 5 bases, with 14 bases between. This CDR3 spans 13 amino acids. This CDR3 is CASTLTGSYGYTF. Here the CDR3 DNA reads TGTGCCAGCACCCTGACGGGTTCGTATGGCTACACCTTC.

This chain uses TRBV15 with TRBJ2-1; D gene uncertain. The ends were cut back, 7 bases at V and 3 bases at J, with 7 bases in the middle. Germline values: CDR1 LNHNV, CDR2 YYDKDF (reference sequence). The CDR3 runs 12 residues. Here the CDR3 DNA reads TGTGCCACCACTACCGACTACAATGAGCAGTTCTTC. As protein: CATTTDYNEQFF.

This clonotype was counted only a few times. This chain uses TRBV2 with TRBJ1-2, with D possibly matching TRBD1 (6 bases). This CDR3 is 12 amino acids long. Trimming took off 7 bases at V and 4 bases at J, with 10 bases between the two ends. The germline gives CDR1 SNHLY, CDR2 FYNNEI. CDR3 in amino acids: CASKGDLYGYTF. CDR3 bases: TGTGCCAGCAAGGGGGATCTCTATGGCTACACCTTC.

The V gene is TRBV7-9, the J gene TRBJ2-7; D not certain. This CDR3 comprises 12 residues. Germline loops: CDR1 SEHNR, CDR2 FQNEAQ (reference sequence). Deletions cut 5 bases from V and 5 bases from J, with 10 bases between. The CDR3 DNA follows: TGTGCCAGCAGCCACCCCAGCGACGAGCAGTACTTC. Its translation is CASSHPSDEQYF.

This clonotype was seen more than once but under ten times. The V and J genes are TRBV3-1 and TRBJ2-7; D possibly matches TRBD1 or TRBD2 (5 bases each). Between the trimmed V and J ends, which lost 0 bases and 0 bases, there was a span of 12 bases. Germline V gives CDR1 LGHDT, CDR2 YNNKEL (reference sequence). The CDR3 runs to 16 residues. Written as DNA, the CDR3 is TGTGCCAGCAGCCAAGATCTCGGGACGGCCTCCTACGAGCAGTACTTC. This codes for CASSQDLGTASYEQYF.

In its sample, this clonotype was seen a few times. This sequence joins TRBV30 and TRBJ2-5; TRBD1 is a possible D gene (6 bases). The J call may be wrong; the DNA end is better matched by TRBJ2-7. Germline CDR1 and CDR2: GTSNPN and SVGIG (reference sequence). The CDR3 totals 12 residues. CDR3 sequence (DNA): TGTGCCTGGAGTGTACAGGGCTACGAGCAGTACTTC. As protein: CAWSVQGYEQYF.

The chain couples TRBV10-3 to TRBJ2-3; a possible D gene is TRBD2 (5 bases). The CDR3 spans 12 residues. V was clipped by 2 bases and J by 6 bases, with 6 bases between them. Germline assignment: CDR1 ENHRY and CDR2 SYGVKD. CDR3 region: CAISEGLDTQYF. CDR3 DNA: TGTGCCATCAGTGAGGGACTCGATACGCAGTATTTT.

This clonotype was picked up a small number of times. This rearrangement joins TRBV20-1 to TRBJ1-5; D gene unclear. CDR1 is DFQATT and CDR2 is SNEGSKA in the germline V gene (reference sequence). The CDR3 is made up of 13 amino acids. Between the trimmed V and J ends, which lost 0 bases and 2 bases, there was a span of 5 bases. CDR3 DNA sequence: TGCAGTGCTAGAGAGAGGGGCAATCAGCCCCAGCATTTT. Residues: CSARERGNQPQHF.

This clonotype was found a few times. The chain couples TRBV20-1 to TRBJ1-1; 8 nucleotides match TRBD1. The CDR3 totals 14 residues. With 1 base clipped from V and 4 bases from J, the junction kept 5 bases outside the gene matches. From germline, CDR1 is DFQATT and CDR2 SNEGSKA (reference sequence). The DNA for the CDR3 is TGCAGTGCTAGAGTCCAGGACAGGGTCACTGAAGCTTTCTTT. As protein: CSARVQDRVTEAFF.

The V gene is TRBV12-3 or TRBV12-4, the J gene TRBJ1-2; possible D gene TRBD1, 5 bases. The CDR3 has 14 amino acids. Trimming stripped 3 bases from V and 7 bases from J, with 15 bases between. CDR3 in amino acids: CASSFPTGSGGYTF. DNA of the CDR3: TGTGCCAGCAGTTTCCCTACAGGCTCTGGTGGCTACACCTTC.